The 5 T cell receptor beta chains below come from one sample, sequenced in a study of blood T cell repertoires in COVID-19. Profiling relied on immunoSEQ multiplex PCR, and the TCRdb table lists in-frame clones only, not all of them. The sample includes approximately 180,000 clones, 65% to 90% seen only once; the top ten take more than 4.5%. The sequenced sample was PBMCs or T cells enriched from blood (not recorded which). These receptors originate from a woman aged 55-70 years with acute COVID-19.

The gene calls are TRBV27 and TRBJ1-5; 8 nucleotides align to TRBD1. In germline, CDR1 is MNHEY, CDR2 SMNVEV (reference sequence). V was pared by 2 bases and J by 4 bases, with 4 bases of the junction left unmatched. This CDR3 comprises 15 residues. The CDR3 spells CASSLVQGVNQPQHF. The CDR3 DNA reads TGTGCCAGCAGTTTAGTACAGGGGGTAAATCAGCCCCAGCATTTT.

This clone was seen just once. The chain uses TRBV9 and TRBJ2-1; no reliable D call. Germline CDR1 reads SGDLS; CDR2 reads YYNGEE. The CDR3 is 15 residues long. V lost 2 bases, J lost 3 bases, and 12 bases lay in between. The CDR3 sequence is CASSVYFASYNEQFF. The CDR3 DNA follows: TGTGCCAGCAGCGTGTATTTCGCCAGCTACAATGAGCAGTTCTTC.

This chain uses TRBV4-3 with TRBJ2-2; TRBD2 matches 8 bases. Germline CDR1 reads LGHNA; CDR2 reads YSLEER. The trim removed 6 bases at V and 6 bases at J, leaving 9 bases unmatched. This CDR3 has 15 amino acids. The DNA of the CDR3 is TGCGCCAGCAGGCTCGCGGGGGGCCGTGCCGGGGAGCTGTTTTTT. This gives the protein CASRLAGGRAGELFF.

This clone has only a few counts. The rearrangement uses TRBV19 and TRBJ2-1; 8 bases are shared with TRBD2. Per the germline V gene, CDR1 is LNHDA and CDR2 is SQIVND (reference sequence). The length of the CDR3 is 18 residues. The V and J ends lost 3 bases and 0 bases, in that order; junction bases with no gene match: 10. The CDR3 DNA sequence: TGTGCCAGTAGTATTAGCGGGAACCCTAAGAGCTCCTACAATGAGCAGTTCTTC. Translation: CASSISGNPKSSYNEQFF. The full variable domain, rest sourced from reference TRBV19 and TRBJ2-1, is DGGITQSPKYLFRKEGQNVTLSCEQNLNHDAMYWYRQDPGQGLRLIYYSQIVNDFQKGDIAEGYSVSREKKESFPLTVTSAQKNPTAFYLCASSISGNPKSSYNEQFFGPGTRLTVL.

The V gene is TRBV6-2 or TRBV6-3, the J gene TRBJ2-7; D is perhaps TRBD2 (6 bases). Germline values: CDR1 MNHEY, CDR2 SVGEGT. V lost 4 bases and J 6 bases, leaving 16 bases between the germline ends. CDR3 size: 14 residues. This CDR3 reads CASSFGLGRGEQYV. CDR3 in DNA: TGTGCCAGCAGTTTTGGATTAGGGCGGGGCGAGCAGTACGTC.